The present T cell receptor (beta chain) was sequenced within a study of breast tumors, draining lymph nodes, adjacent tissues (dated by TCRdb to 2016 to 2017). With respect to the entire study: Breast cancer patients provided tumor, adjacent nontumor tissue and axillary lymph nodes, and the study compared the TCR beta repertoires across these three sources. In human breast cancer, the study set out to evaluate how tumor, surrounding tissue and draining lymph node repertoires relate to one another and whether T cells may move between these sites. Broader findings and caveats from the paper: Tumor and nontumor tissue repertoires were significantly more similar in luminal-like than in basal-like breast cancer. The data were considered consistent with most tumor T cells being derived from the lymph node and subsequently expanding within tumor tissue. Tumor T-cell repertoires showed less diversity than lymph node repertoires and more diversity than nontumor tissue repertoires, and tumor T-cell repertoires showed preferential V and J gene usage. Rather than being directly demonstrated, the conclusion that tumor T cells originate in lymph nodes was presented as consistent with a hypothesis.

This clonotype appeared many times. Its cognate antigen has yet to be identified. Qualities for individual bases were not recorded, and no much larger clone is one base off. The axillary draining lymph nodes of breast cancer patients were the source of the lymph node samples. This sample was sequenced with an Illumina HiSeq 2000. TCR beta chain libraries were generated by multiplex PCR amplification. High-throughput sequencing was used to analyze the amplified TCR beta chain products. TCRdb took the public reads, trimmed them with fastp at Q25, ran MiXCR for clone calling and kept in-frame beta chains. Rows matching on CDR3 protein sequence are summarized as one entry with the most common DNA and genes. For this sample the table gives around 140,000 distinct CDR3 sequences, of which 20% to 25% were detected only once. Clones ranked in the top ten supply about 2.4% of the sample. The receptor comes from a female donor with breast cancer. Some clones in this sample may be carry-over from other donors' samples. The sample was axillary lymph node tissue.

The encoded CDR3 is CASSLWTSGFTDTQYF. The nucleotides are TGTGCCAGCAGCTTGTGGACTAGCGGATTCACAGATACGCAGTATTTT. The V gene is TRBV5-6 and the J gene is TRBJ2-3; 10 of the junction bases match TRBD2. For this chain, trimming is 1 base at the V end and 2 bases at the J end, and the number of junction bases without a gene match is 4. From the cysteine up to the phenylalanine, the CDR3 has a length of 16 residues. This entry keeps only the CDR3 DNA: 48 bases, framed from base 1. The CDR1 and CDR2 encoded by the germline V gene are SGHDT and YYEEEE.